This is a list of T cell receptor beta chains from one sample in a study of shared clonotypes between healthy human individuals. The table came from immunoSEQ multiplex PCR; TCRdb's copy has only in-frame clones and leaves some out. The sample lists 1.5 million to 2.5 million clones, about 94% occurring once. The sequenced sample consisted of naive CD8+ T cells sorted from blood. The receptors stem from a man aged 18-30 years in good health. The CDR3 runs from the conserved cysteine through the conserved F or W. Fields, in order: clone size, J gene, V gene, D gene, CDR3 DNA, CDR3 protein. D genes are given only for firm matches. For some rows the clone size is stated as once, few or many, or as a class when expanded; others skip it.

.,TRBJ2-7,TRBV11-2,.,TGTGCCAGCAGCTTATATCAGAGTTACGAGCAGTACTTC,CASSLYQSYEQYF
.,TRBJ2-7,TRBV27,.,TGTGCCAGCAGTTCGGGACAAAGGTACGAGCAGTACTTC,CASSSGQRYEQYF
once,TRBJ1-1,TRBV6-5,TRBD1,TGTGCCAGCAGTGGGACAGGGGTCTCTGAAGCTTTCTTT,CASSGTGVSEAFF
.,TRBJ2-1,TRBV6-5,TRBD2,TGTGCCAGCAGTTACTCGCTCGGTCTAGCGGTCAATGAGCAGTTCTTC,CASSYSLGLAVNEQFF
.,TRBJ2-5,TRBV7-9,TRBD2,TGTGCCAGCAGCTTAGGAGCGGGGGCCGGGGAGACCCAGTACTTC,CASSLGAGAGETQYF
.,TRBJ2-5,TRBV7-9,TRBD1,TGTGCCAGCAGCATGGACAGGGATCATGAGACCCAGTACTTC,CASSMDRDHETQYF
.,TRBJ1-5,TRBV4-1,.,TGCGCCAGCAGCCACCCGAGGGGGGAGGATACGCCCCAGCATTTT,CASSHPRGEDTPQHF
.,TRBJ1-5,TRBV5-5,TRBD1,TGTGCCAGCAGCCGCGGTACAGGGGGAGGACGTCAGCCCCAGCATTTT,CASSRGTGGGRQPQHF
.,TRBJ1-2,TRBV29-1,.,TGCAGCGTCCCCCCCACTGGACGACTGAACTATGGCTACACCTTC,CSVPPTGRLNYGYTF
.,TRBJ1-2,TRBV30,.,TGTGCCTGGAGTGCAGGGACCTATGGCTACACCTTC,CAWSAGTYGYTF
.,TRBJ2-7,TRBV13,TRBD1,TGTGCCAGCAGCACCGGGACAGTCTACGAGCAGTACTTC,CASSTGTVYEQYF
.,TRBJ2-7,TRBV5-4,.,TGTGCCAGCAGCAGGGGACCAGGGGAGCAGTACTTC,CASSRGPGEQYF
.,TRBJ2-1,TRBV2,TRBD1,TGTGCCAGCACCAGTCTCGGGGACAGGTCCTACAATGAGCAGTTCTTC,CASTSLGDRSYNEQFF
.,TRBJ1-1,TRBV6-6,.,TGTGCCAGCAGCCCAAGTGGCACTGAAGCTTTCTTT,CASSPSGTEAFF
.,TRBJ1-2,TRBV9,TRBD1,TGTGCCAGCAGCGTACCGATTGGGACAGGTTTCGACTATGGCTACACCTTC,CASSVPIGTGFDYGYTF
.,TRBJ1-3,TRBV6-1,.,TGTGCCAGCAGTGGTACAGGCTCTGGAAACACCATATATTTT,CASSGTGSGNTIYF
once,TRBJ2-7,TRBV4-1,TRBD1,TGCGCCAGCAGCCTCCGGGACAGCCACTACGAGCAGTACTTC,CASSLRDSHYEQYF
.,TRBJ2-7,TRBV6-1,TRBD1,TGTGCCAGCAGTGGGACAGGTCCTTACTACGAGCAGTACTTC,CASSGTGPYYEQYF
.,TRBJ1-3,TRBV7-2,.,TGTGCCAGCAGCTCCCGGGGGACCCTCTCTGGAAACACCATATATTTT,CASSSRGTLSGNTIYF
few,TRBJ1-2,TRBV14,.,TGTGCCAGCAGCCGCCCAGCTAACTATGGCTACACCTTC,CASSRPANYGYTF
.,TRBJ2-1,TRBV19,.,TGTGCCAGCCCAGGGGACACTGCCTACAATGAGCAGTTCTTC,CASPGDTAYNEQFF
.,TRBJ1-1,TRBV27,.,TGTGCCAGCAGTTTGGGGGGAAACACTGAAGCTTTCTTT,CASSLGGNTEAFF
.,TRBJ2-7,TRBV4-3,.,TGCGCCAGCAGCCAGGACGCAGGGTACGAGCAGTACTTC,CASSQDAGYEQYF
.,TRBJ2-7,TRBV10-1,TRBD2,TGCGCCAGCAGTGAAACGGGACTAGCGACGGGGGAGCAGTACTTC,CASSETGLATGEQYF
.,TRBJ2-7,TRBV5-5,.,TGTGCCAGCAGCTTGGATTGGTCAGCTTACCTGTACGAGCAGTACTTC,CASSLDWSAYLYEQYF
.,TRBJ2-1,TRBV2,.,TGTGCCAGCAGCGAAGGATCTTCCGGGGAGCAGTTCTTC,CASSEGSSGEQFF
.,TRBJ1-2,TRBV9,.,TGTGCCAGCAGCGTAGACGGTAGGGAATCTAACTATGGCTACACCTTC,CASSVDGRESNYGYTF
.,TRBJ2-7,TRBV29-1,.,TGCAGCGTTGAAGATACGTATCTAGACGGCCGCTCCTACGAGCAGTACTTC,CSVEDTYLDGRSYEQYF
once,TRBJ2-7,TRBV10-3,TRBD1,TGTGCCATCAGTGACGGGGTGACAGGGGGAGGGTACGAGCAGTACTTC,CAISDGVTGGGYEQYF
.,TRBJ2-3,TRBV5-4,.,TGTGCCAGCAGCGACCTAGACACAGATACGCAGTATTTT,CASSDLDTDTQYF
.,TRBJ2-7,TRBV7-9,TRBD1,TGTGCCAGCAGCTTCGGGACAGGCGGCGAGCAGTACTTC,CASSFGTGGEQYF
.,TRBJ1-3,TRBV4-1,.,TGCGCCAGCAGCCACGGCGGGGGGGCCTCTGGAAACACCATATATTTT,CASSHGGGASGNTIYF
.,TRBJ1-1,TRBV27,.,TGTGCCAGCTCGGCTGGCAACACTGAGGCTTTCTTT,CASSAGNTEAFF
.,TRBJ2-1,TRBV9,.,TGTGCCAGCAGCGACCAGTACAATGAGCAGTTCTTC,CASSDQYNEQFF
once,TRBJ2-7,TRBV5-6,.,TGTGCCAGCAGCTTTGTTAGCGACGAGCAGTACTTC,CASSFVSDEQYF
.,TRBJ1-4,TRBV6-1,.,TGTGCCAGCAGTACCTACGGGGGGGGAGGTGAAAAACTGTTTTTT,CASSTYGGGGEKLFF
.,TRBJ2-1,TRBV13,TRBD2,TGTGCCAGCAGCTCCCGACTAGCCCATGAGCAGTTCTTC,CASSSRLAHEQFF